A selection of T cell receptor beta chains follows, all from one sample in a study of CD8 T cells in ankylosing spondylitis. Using its own MiXCR run on the 5' RACE reads, TCRdb lists one record per CDR3 protein. The table has a few hundred thousand distinct CDR3 sequences, roughly 20% seen once. The sample was blood, either unsorted or a sorted T cell fraction (not recorded which). All receptors derive from a female donor with ankylosing spondylitis or in good health (not recorded which). The CDR3 runs from the conserved cysteine through the conserved F or W. A D gene is named only where the DNA matches it firmly. Size tells how often a clone was seen (once, few, many) or the class of an expanded clone, and some rows leave it out.

D gene	V gene	J gene	clone size	CDR3 protein	CDR3 DNA
NA	TRBV7-9	TRBJ2-7	NA	CASSFESYEQYF	TGTGCCAGCAGCTTTGAGAGCTACGAGCAGTACTTC
NA	TRBV20-1	TRBJ1-1	few	CSARLPRGGLNTEAFF	TGCAGTGCTAGACTCCCCAGGGGAGGCTTGAACACTGAAGCTTTCTTT
NA	TRBV3-1	TRBJ2-7	NA	CASSREAHYEQYF	TGTGCCAGCAGCCGTGAGGCCCACTACGAGCAGTACTTC
NA	TRBV20-1	TRBJ1-2	NA	CSAHHRVPGYTF	TGCAGTGCACATCACAGGGTTCCTGGCTACACCTTC
NA	TRBV20-1	TRBJ2-5	few	CSAHETVQETQYF	TGCAGTGCTCACGAGACAGTCCAAGAGACCCAGTACTTC
NA	TRBV7-9	TRBJ2-1	few	CASSLGQQPYNEQFF	TGTGCCAGCAGCTTAGGTCAGCAACCCTACAATGAGCAGTTCTTC
TRBD2	TRBV20-1	TRBJ2-3	NA	CSALWTSGGTDTQYF	TGCAGTGCTCTTTGGACTAGCGGGGGCACAGATACGCAGTATTTT
TRBD2	TRBV28	TRBJ2-3	NA	CASSPSLLADTDTQYF	TGTGCCAGCAGTCCCTCCCTTCTAGCGGACACAGATACGCAGTATTTT
NA	TRBV15	TRBJ2-3	NA	CATSSLAPSTDTQYF	TGTGCCACCAGCAGCCTAGCGCCAAGCACAGATACGCAGTATTTT
NA	TRBV20-1	TRBJ2-5	few	CSARWEETQYF	TGCAGTGCTAGATGGGAGGAGACCCAGTACTTC
NA	TRBV7-2	TRBJ1-1	few	CASSRPGIISEAFF	TGTGCCAGCAGCCGCCCGGGGATTATCTCTGAAGCTTTCTTT
NA	TRBV11-2	TRBJ2-1	NA	CASRGGSQNEQFF	TGTGCCAGCAGAGGGGGGAGTCAGAATGAGCAGTTCTTC
NA	TRBV14	TRBJ1-1	NA	CASSPSRGLNTEAFF	TGTGCCAGCAGCCCCTCGCGGGGTCTGAACACTGAAGCTTTCTTT